Presented here are 9 T cell receptor beta chains from one specimen sequenced in a study of early T cells in non-severe SARS-CoV-2 infection (dated by TCRdb to the early 2020s). The method was 5' RACE. This sample was sequenced with a NextSeq 500. TCRdb passed the public sequencing reads through fastp at Q25 and MiXCR, retaining productive beta sequences. Rows with one shared CDR3 protein collapse into an entry with the most common genes and DNA. The sample table contains 100,000 to 120,000 distinct CDR3 sequences; only one count was recorded for roughly 12% of them. 3% to 3.5% of the sample lies in the top ten. The specimen sequenced was whole blood. The origin of the receptors is an adult who was a healthcare worker with PCR-confirmed SARS-CoV-2 infection or an uninfected control (not recorded which).

This sequence joins TRBV9 and TRBJ2-7; maybe TRBD1 (6 bases). The CDR3 is 13 amino acids. CDR1 SGDLS and CDR2 YYNGEE come from the germline V gene. Trimming took 3 bases from V and 5 from J, leaving 12 bases between them. The CDR3 loop reads CASSETGVNEQYF. The CDR3 DNA follows: TGTGCCAGCAGCGAGACAGGAGTCAACGAGCAGTACTTC.

As to this clonotype: A read error may explain this, as a much larger clone is one base away. The rearrangement uses TRBV6-1 and TRBJ1-5; D might be TRBD1 (5 bases). Germline V CDR1 and CDR2: MNHNS, SASEGT. V was trimmed by 5 bases and J by 2 bases, leaving 10 bases between them. This CDR3 comprises 14 residues. The CDR3 protein is CASSYRIGNQPQHF. The CDR3 nucleotides read TGTGCCAGCAGTTACAGGATCGGCAATCAGCCCCAGCATTTT.

This clonotype was found a few times. This rearrangement joins TRBV5-1 to TRBJ2-1, with a possible D match to TRBD2 (6 bases). Per the germline V gene, CDR1 is SGHRS and CDR2 is YFSETQ. V shed 3 bases and J shed 8 bases, with 21 bases lying between them. The CDR3 has 16 residues. CDR3 in amino acids: CASSSSYLGSGDEQFF. The CDR3 region has the DNA TGCGCCAGCAGCTCTTCCTATTTGGGTTCGGGGGATGAGCAGTTCTTC.

In this sample, this clonotype turned up many times. The rearrangement joins TRBV9 to TRBJ2-7, with 8 bases that match TRBD1. The V and J ends lost 3 bases and 3 bases, in that order; junction bases with no gene match: 8. Germline V gene lookup returns CDR1 SGDLS and CDR2 YYNGEE. There are 15 residues in the CDR3. The CDR3 is CASSAADRGGYEQYF. DNA for the CDR3: TGTGCCAGCAGCGCTGCCGACAGGGGAGGCTACGAGCAGTACTTC.

This clonotype has only one observation. A much larger clone lies one base from this, so it may be a read error. This chain uses TRBV7-9 with TRBJ1-6, with TRBD1 matching 11 bases. CDR3 length: 17 residues. V lost 4 bases to trimming and J lost 4 bases; unmatched junction nucleotides: 6. Germline CDR1 SEHNR, CDR2 FQNEAQ (reference sequence). For the CDR3, the DNA is TGTGCCAGCAGCTGCCTCGGACAGGGGGCTTATAATTCACCCCTCCACTTT. Amino acid sequence: CASSCLGQGAYNSPLHF.

This clonotype was recorded a few times. The chain is built from TRBV5-1 and TRBJ2-7, with 8 bases identical to TRBD2. Germline V gives CDR1 SGHRS, CDR2 YFSETQ. V was pared by 3 bases and J by 6 bases, with 14 bases of the junction left unmatched. CDR3 length equals 16 residues. CDR3 sequence reads: CASSSSLSSGSSEQYF. CDR3 DNA sequence: TGCGCCAGCAGCTCCAGCCTCTCCAGCGGGAGTTCCGAGCAGTACTTC.

This clonotype showed up just a few times. The chain links TRBV6-5 to TRBJ1-6; possibly TRBD1 for D (5 bases). There are 14 residues in the CDR3. Trimming pared 6 bases from V and 8 bases from J, leaving 14 bases between. Germline CDR1 reads MNHEY; CDR2 reads SVGAGI. This CDR3 is CASSLSRGDSPLHF. The CDR3 bases are TGTGCCAGCAGCCTTTCGAGGGGAGATTCACCCCTCCACTTT.

The rearrangement joins TRBV12-3 or TRBV12-4 to TRBJ1-2; 8 bases are shared with TRBD1. V shed 1 base and J 2 bases; nucleotides not matched to a gene: 3. This CDR3 comprises 15 residues. The CDR3 sequence is CASSLGGDRNYGYTF. The CDR3 bases are TGTGCCAGCAGTTTAGGCGGGGACAGGAACTATGGCTACACCTTC.

CDR3 bases: TGTGCCAGCAGTGAAGCGGGCGCCGTCTACGAGCAGTACTTC. Translation gives CASSEAGAVYEQYF. The chain is built from TRBV6-1 and TRBJ2-7; D not resolved. V shed 0 bases and J shed 3 bases, with 9 bases lying between them. CDR3 length equals 14 residues. Germline V gene lookup returns CDR1 MNHNS and CDR2 SASEGT.